The 11 T cell receptor beta chains listed next were all sequenced from one sample in a study of T-cell reconstitution after alpha-beta-depleted transplantation in children. Unique molecular identifiers tagged the TCRbeta library. TCRdb reprocessed the PCR reads with MiXCR, giving one entry per CDR3 protein. The sample lists about 270,000 distinct CDR3 sequences, about 10% seen once, with around 10% in the top ten. The source material was PBMCs from the stem cell graft donor, sampled from the stem cell graft. The receptors derive from a human donor who donated a stem cell graft to a child with SCID.

This rearrangement joins TRBV29-1 to TRBJ2-5, with TRBD1 matching 9 bases. Germline V gene data show CDR1 as SQVTM and CDR2 as ANQGSEA. This CDR3 contains 13 residues. V shed 7 bases, J shed 0 bases, and the junction held 3 bases outside the gene matches. In DNA, the CDR3 is TGCAGCGCCCGGGACAGGGACCAAGAGACCCAGTACTTC. Residues: CSARDRDQETQYF. Looking up the rest from reference TRBV29-1 and TRBJ2-5 gives the full variable domain: SAVISQKPSRDICQRGTSLTIQCQVDSQVTMMFWYRQQPGQSLTLIATANQGSEATYESGFVIDKFPISRPNLTFSTLTVSNMSPEDSSIYLCSARDRDQETQYFGPGTRLLVL.

This clonotype was counted only a few times. The genes are TRBV5-1 and TRBJ2-5; a weak D match, TRBD1 (6 bases). The CDR3 has 16 amino acids. Germline assignment: CDR1 SGHRS and CDR2 YFSETQ. V dropped 4 bases and J dropped 4 bases, with 20 bases sitting between them. The CDR3 coding sequence is TGCGCCAGCAGCGAGACCCCGGGACATGGGGGAGAGACCCAGTACTTC. Its translation is CASSETPGHGGETQYF.

This rearrangement joins TRBV4-1 to TRBJ2-7, with TRBD1 matching over 7 bases. The CDR3 sequence is 14 residues long. From germline, CDR1 is MGHRA and CDR2 YSYEKL. V shed 4 bases, J shed 7 bases, and the junction held 10 bases outside the gene matches. This CDR3 is CASSPRQGGDEQYF. In DNA form, the CDR3 reads TGCGCCAGCAGCCCCCGACAGGGCGGCGATGAGCAGTACTTC.

The table lists this clonotype with a few counts. The V call is TRBV18, the J call TRBJ1-3, with D unresolved. Trimming shortened V by 3 bases and J by 4 bases, and 10 bases separated the two germline ends. CDR1 KGHSH and CDR2 LQKENI come from the germline V gene. CDR3 size: 14 residues. The DNA of the CDR3 is TGTGCCAGCTCACCGGGTATTACCGGAAACACCATATATTTT. As protein: CASSPGITGNTIYF.

This clonotype was detected a few times. The rearrangement links TRBV5-1 to TRBJ1-5; 7 bases are a match to TRBD1. CDR3 size: 16 residues. Germline loops: CDR1 SGHRS, CDR2 YFSETQ. The ends lost 5 bases at V and 5 bases at J; junction bases unmatched: 13. The CDR3: CASRLGTGTEDQPQHF. The DNA of the CDR3 is TGCGCCAGCAGGCTAGGGACCGGGACAGAGGATCAGCCCCAGCATTTT.

This clonotype was observed at least ten times. V and J are TRBV12-3 or TRBV12-4 and TRBJ1-1; tentatively, D is TRBD1 (6 bases). V was shortened by 8 bases and J by 2 bases, with 15 bases between the two germline ends. CDR3 length: 14 amino acids. The CDR3 nucleotides read TGTGCCAGCGGGGAAGACAGGCCTAACACTGAAGCTTTCTTT. Amino acids: CASGEDRPNTEAFF.

This clonotype was detected a few times. This chain connects TRBV5-1 to TRBJ2-7; D could derive from TRBD1 or TRBD2 (5 bases each). The CDR3 loop spans 15 amino acids. The V end was cut by 4 bases, the J end by 0 bases, with 14 bases between. Looked up from germline, CDR1 is SGHRS and CDR2 is YFSETQ. CDR3 amino acids: CASSIIGTASYEQYF. The CDR3 coding sequence is TGCGCCAGCAGCATAATCGGGACGGCCTCCTACGAGCAGTACTTC.

The chain couples TRBV4-1 to TRBJ1-1; D might be TRBD1 (5 bases). CDR1 is MGHRA, CDR2 YSYEKL, per germline. Trimming stripped 0 bases from V and 7 bases from J, with 15 bases between. The CDR3 contains 15 residues. CDR3 amino acids: CASSQETHGGSEAFF. The CDR3 DNA sequence: TGCGCCAGCAGCCAAGAGACGCACGGGGGGAGTGAAGCTTTCTTT.

In its sample, this clonotype was seen a few times. This rearrangement joins TRBV3-1 to TRBJ1-5; D is perhaps TRBD1 (5 bases). The CDR3 totals 17 residues. With 1 base removed from V and 1 base from J, the gap between germline ends came to 14 bases. CDR1 and CDR2 (germline): LGHDT, YNNKEL (reference sequence). The CDR3 sequence is CASSQGTTVLSNQPQHF. The CDR3, as DNA: TGTGCCAGCAGCCAAGGTACGACAGTCTTAAGCAATCAGCCCCAGCATTTT. The variable domain in full, with the rest retrieved from reference TRBV3-1 and TRBJ1-5, is DTAVSQTPKYLVTQMGNDKSIKCEQNLGHDTMYWYKQDSKKFLKIMFSYNNKELIINETVPNRFSPKSPDKAHLNLHINSLELGDSAVYFCASSQGTTVLSNQPQHFGDGTRLSIL.

This clonotype showed up just a few times. This rearrangement joins TRBV6-4 to TRBJ2-1; 9 bases agree with TRBD2. CDR3 length: 15 amino acids. V gave up 5 bases and J gave up 7 bases; unmatched junction bases: 9. The germline gives CDR1 MRHNA, CDR2 SNTAGT. The CDR3 here is CASSPLAGVRNEQFF. The CDR3 DNA reads TGTGCCAGCAGTCCATTAGCGGGGGTTCGGAATGAGCAGTTCTTC.

The gene calls are TRBV5-1 and TRBJ2-3; D is undetermined. V was cut by 0 bases and J by 8 bases, with 10 bases left in between. From germline, CDR1 is SGHRS and CDR2 YFSETQ. This CDR3 has 13 residues. The CDR3 DNA reads TGCGCCAGCAGCTTGGAAAGCTGGGGTACGCAGTATTTT. Translating it yields CASSLESWGTQYF. The complete variable domain, with remaining parts taken from reference TRBV5-1 and TRBJ2-3, reads KAGVTQTPRYLIKTRGQQVTLSCSPISGHRSVSWYQQTPGQGLQFLFEYFSETQRNKGNFPGRFSGRQFSNSRSEMNVSTLELGDSALYLCASSLESWGTQYFGPGTRLTVL.